The text below deals with one T cell receptor (beta chain). No antigen is known for it. Per-nucleotide qualities are absent, and no much larger clonotype sits a single base away. CDR1 and CDR2 (MNHNY, SVGAGI) derive from the germline V gene (reference sequence). Unmatched junction bases come to 7, with V trimmed by 4 bases and J by 3 bases. The CDR3 starts with the cysteine, ends with the phenylalanine, and has 16 residues. The sequence is cut down to CDR3 DNA, 48 bases in frame from base 1. Libraries were built with the immunoSEQ multiplex PCR assay. TCRdb's version of the immuneACCESS table is confined to in-frame rearrangements and falls short of the full clone set. An unresolved V gene accounts for under half of the shortfall where checked; the remainder is of unknown origin. This sample has 150,000 to 200,000 clones in its table, and about 94% of those were observed once. The top ten hold 4.1% of the sample.

These data originate in a study of control samples from healthy donors and cancer patients (dated by TCRdb to about 2020). Sequenced: blood. The sequence derives from a woman in her sixties in good health. In this chain, TRBV6-6 is recombined with TRBJ2-3, and 10 junctional nucleotides match TRBD2. Read as DNA, the sequence is TGTGCCAGCAGTTCTGAGCGGGGGGGCCGGACAGATACGCAGTATTTT. Its protein reads: CASSSERGGRTDTQYF.